A single T cell receptor beta chain is shown here with its context. Its antigen is undetermined. The ends were cut back, 1 base at V and 0 bases at J, with 13 bases in the middle. Germline V gene sequence: CDR1 SGHAT, CDR2 FQNNGV. This CDR3 has 17 residues. This entry belongs to a study of T cell responses to AZD1222 COVID-19 vaccine. Overall study: Doses given second, at about 4 or about 12 weeks, were pooled. Notes on the study in general: Every sample of the repertoires postdated the peak T cell response.

The assay was immunoSEQ multiplex PCR, and TCRdb's table has in-frame clones only and misses some. The sample yields 150,000 to 180,000 clones, 90% seen once. V usage is TRBV11-2 and J usage is TRBJ1-3; D is undetermined. The sequence derives from an adult in good health. The sequencing used peripheral blood, collected on day 0 of AZD1222 vaccination. Here the CDR3 reads CASSLVIPALSGNTIYF. The CDR3 DNA sequence: TGTGCCAGCAGCTTAGTAATACCGGCCCTCTCTGGAAACACCATATATTTT.